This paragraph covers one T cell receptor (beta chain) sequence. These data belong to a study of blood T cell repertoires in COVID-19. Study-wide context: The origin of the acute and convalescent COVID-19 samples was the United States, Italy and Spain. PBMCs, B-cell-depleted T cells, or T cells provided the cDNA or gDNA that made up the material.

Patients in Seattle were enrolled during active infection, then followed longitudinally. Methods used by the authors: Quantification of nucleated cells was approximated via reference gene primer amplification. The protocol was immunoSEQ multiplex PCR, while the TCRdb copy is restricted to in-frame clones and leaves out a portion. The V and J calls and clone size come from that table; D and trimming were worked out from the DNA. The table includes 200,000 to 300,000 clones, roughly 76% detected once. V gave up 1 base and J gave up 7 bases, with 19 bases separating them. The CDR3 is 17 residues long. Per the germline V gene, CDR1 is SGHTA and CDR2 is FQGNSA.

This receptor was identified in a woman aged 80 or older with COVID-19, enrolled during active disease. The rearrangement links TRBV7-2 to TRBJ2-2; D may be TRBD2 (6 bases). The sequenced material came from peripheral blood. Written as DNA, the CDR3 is TGTGCCAGCAGCTTAGGTCTTGCGGGACGAAGGGGCGGGGAGCTGTTTTTT. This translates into CASSLGLAGRRGGELFF.